These 17 T cell receptor beta chains came from one sample sequenced in a study of T cell responses to AZD1222 COVID-19 vaccine. TCRdb keeps only in-frame clones here, not all; method: immunoSEQ multiplex PCR. The sample consists of around 110,000 clones, approximately 85% of them appearing once. The specimen comprised peripheral blood, sampled on day 0 of MenACWY control vaccination. The receptor set was obtained from an adult in good health.

The J gene is TRBJ2-2, the V gene TRBV7-2; D perhaps matches TRBD2 (6 bases). The CDR3 totals 16 residues. Trimming shortened V by 1 base and J by 0 bases, and 9 bases separated the two germline ends. Per germline, CDR1 SGHTA and CDR2 FQGNSA. This chain's CDR3 is CASSLEPGANTGELFF. The CDR3 DNA follows: TGTGCCAGCAGCTTAGAACCGGGGGCGAACACCGGGGAGCTGTTTTTT.

The V gene is TRBV3-1 (or the pseudogene TRBV3-2), the J gene TRBJ1-2; TRBD1 agrees at 9 bases. The CDR3 is 14 amino acids. The J segment lost 4 bases and the V segment lost 4 bases, leaving 4 bases of the junction unmatched. CDR1 and CDR2 from the germline V gene are LGHDT and YNNKEL (reference sequence). Written as DNA, the CDR3 is TGTGCCAGCAGCCCCGGGACAGGGCCCTATGGCTACACCTTC. It yields the protein CASSPGTGPYGYTF.

The CDR3 spells CASSEAGWRGYTF. The CDR3 region has the DNA TGTGCCAGCAGTGAAGCCGGGTGGCGTGGCTACACCTTC. V gene TRBV2 combines with J gene TRBJ1-2; no reliable D call. CDR1 and CDR2 (germline): SNHLY, FYNNEI. The CDR3 spans 13 residues. The V end lost 0 bases, the J end lost 7 bases, and 9 bases lay between the germline ends.

The rearrangement links TRBV7-3 to TRBJ2-2; possibly TRBD1 for D (6 bases). Trimming cost V 5 bases and J 2 bases, with 12 bases left between them. This CDR3 is built from 15 residues. CDR1 and CDR2 from the germline V gene are SGHTA and FQGTGA. Here the CDR3 reads CASSQQGTNTGELFF. CDR3 nucleotides: TGTGCCAGCAGCCAACAGGGTACCAACACCGGGGAGCTGTTTTTT.

This chain joins TRBV7-3 and TRBJ2-3; TRBD2 agrees at 11 bases. CDR3 size: 17 residues. V shed 5 bases and J 1 base; nucleotides not matched to a gene: 8. Germline assignment: CDR1 SGHTA and CDR2 FQGTGA. The CDR3 DNA sequence: TGTGCCAGCAGCCCAACCGGGACTAGCGGCCGCACAGATACGCAGTATTTT. It specifies CASSPTGTSGRTDTQYF.

The chain recombines TRBV7-9 with TRBJ1-6, with D perhaps TRBD1 (5 bases). V lost 6 bases and J lost 4, with 19 bases in between. Germline assignment: CDR1 SEHNR and CDR2 FQNEAQ (reference sequence). The CDR3 is 17 amino acids. This CDR3 reads CASSSLSLTGYNSPLHF. CDR3 DNA sequence: TGTGCCAGCAGTTCTTTGTCCCTAACAGGTTATAATTCACCCCTCCACTTT.

This chain connects TRBV6-5 to TRBJ2-1, with TRBD1 matching 7 bases. This CDR3 spans 14 amino acids. V shed 6 bases and J 2 bases; nucleotides not matched to a gene: 4. Germline lookup yields CDR1 MNHEY and CDR2 SVGAGI. CDR3 sequence reads: CASRFGQAYNEQFF. In DNA, the CDR3 is TGTGCCAGCAGATTTGGACAGGCCTACAATGAGCAGTTCTTC.

This sequence joins TRBV2 and TRBJ2-7, with a weak D call TRBD1 (5 bases). Germline V CDR1 and CDR2: SNHLY, FYNNEI. The CDR3 is 18 residues long. The ends were cut back, 1 base at V and 0 bases at J, with 19 bases in the middle. The CDR3: CASSEGGFGSLYSYEQYF. CDR3 DNA: TGTGCCAGCAGTGAAGGGGGCTTCGGGTCCTTATACTCCTACGAGCAGTACTTC. Complete variable domain (other parts from reference TRBV2 and TRBJ2-7): EPEVTQTPSHQVTQMGQEVILRCVPISNHLYFYWYRQILGQKVEFLVSFYNNEISEKSEIFDDQFSVERPDGSNFTLKIRSTKLEDSAMYFCASSEGGFGSLYSYEQYFGPGTRLTVT.

This chain joins TRBV9 and TRBJ1-2; D unresolved. Between the trimmed V and J ends, which lost 2 bases and 1 base, there was a span of 6 bases. The CDR3 length is 13 residues. Looked up from germline, CDR1 is SGDLS and CDR2 is YYNGEE. In nucleotides, the CDR3 is TGTGCCAGCAGCGTGGGCCATAACTATGGCTACACCTTC. Amino acid sequence: CASSVGHNYGYTF.

V gene TRBV9 combines with J gene TRBJ1-2, with TRBD1 matching over 9 bases. Germline-derived CDR1 and CDR2 are SGDLS and YYNGEE. The ends lost 4 bases at V and 3 bases at J; junction bases unmatched: 7. The CDR3 totals 15 residues. The DNA of the CDR3 is TGTGCCAGCAGCACCCGGACAGGGGAGTACTATGGCTACACCTTC. Translating gives CASSTRTGEYYGYTF.

The chain employs TRBV9 and TRBJ1-6; a possible D gene is TRBD1 (5 bases). The V gene lost 6 bases and the J gene lost 6 bases, with 10 bases spanning the gap. This CDR3 region has 13 residues. CDR1 is SGDLS, CDR2 YYNGEE, per germline. The CDR3 region has the DNA TGTGCCAGCACGACAGACTTTAATTCACCCCTCCACTTT. Protein: CASTTDFNSPLHF.

This clone was picked up many times. The chain uses TRBV2 and TRBJ1-2; 9 bases are shared with TRBD1. V gave up 6 bases and J gave up 1 base; unmatched junction bases: 9. This CDR3 has 16 amino acids. Germline V lookup: CDR1 SNHLY, CDR2 FYNNEI. The CDR3 reads CASRLPGTGFNYGYTF. The CDR3 DNA follows: TGTGCCAGCAGACTACCCGGGACAGGGTTTAACTATGGCTACACCTTC.

The V call is TRBV7-2, the J call TRBJ2-7, with D possibly being TRBD1 (6 bases). The CDR3 length is 15 residues. The germline gives CDR1 SGHTA, CDR2 FQGNSA. V was cut by 5 bases and J by 2 bases, with 16 bases left in between. In DNA, the CDR3 is TGTGCCAGCAGCGTAAGGGTAACAGGGCCCTACGAGCAGTACTTC. This sequence encodes CASSVRVTGPYEQYF. Full variable domain (outside the CDR3, taken from reference TRBV7-2 and TRBJ2-7): GAGVSQSPSNKVTEKGKDVELRCDPISGHTALYWYRQSLGQGLEFLIYFQGNSAPDKSGLPSDRFSAERTGGSVSTLTIQRTQQEDSAVYLCASSVRVTGPYEQYFGPGTRLTVT.

V and J are TRBV9 and TRBJ2-7, with D uncertain. The CDR3 consists of 14 residues. Germline assignment: CDR1 SGDLS and CDR2 YYNGEE. V dropped 4 bases and J dropped 6 bases, with 17 bases sitting between them. The CDR3 coding sequence is TGTGCCAGCAGCTTCCAACAGACGAGTGGCGAGCAGTACTTC. This translates into CASSFQQTSGEQYF.

The chain couples TRBV7-2 to TRBJ1-6; D may be TRBD1 (6 bases). The CDR3 length is 14 residues. Germline CDR1 SGHTA, CDR2 FQGNSA. Between the trimmed V and J ends, which lost 6 bases and 7 bases, there was a span of 13 bases. The DNA for the CDR3 is TGTGCCAGCAGGGTGGAGGGGACAAATTCACCCCTCCACTTT. This translates into CASRVEGTNSPLHF.

The sample holds one count of this clone. This chain joins TRBV5-1 and TRBJ2-3; D is possibly TRBD1 (6 bases). Trimming took off 0 bases at V and 2 bases at J, with 10 bases between the two ends. CDR3 size: 15 residues. CDR1 is SGHRS, CDR2 YFSETQ, per germline. The chain's CDR3 is CASSLGGLFTDTQYF. In nucleotides, the CDR3 is TGCGCCAGCAGCTTGGGGGGGCTCTTCACAGATACGCAGTATTTT. The entire variable domain, with the rest obtained from reference TRBV5-1 and TRBJ2-3, is as follows: KAGVTQTPRYLIKTRGQQVTLSCSPISGHRSVSWYQQTPGQGLQFLFEYFSETQRNKGNFPGRFSGRQFSNSRSEMNVSTLELGDSALYLCASSLGGLFTDTQYFGPGTRLTVL.

This sequence joins TRBV7-8 and TRBJ2-7, with TRBD2 as a possible D gene (6 bases). CDR1 and CDR2 from the germline V gene are SGHVS and FQNEAQ. The length of the CDR3 is 14 residues. V was clipped by 5 bases and J by 3 bases, with 14 bases between them. The CDR3 spells CASSHTGVIYEQYF. The CDR3 region has the DNA TGTGCCAGCAGCCATACGGGGGTCATCTACGAGCAGTACTTC.